The following is a TCR beta chain sequence with its context. The antigen remains unidentified. The sample originates from a study of T-cell reconstitution after alpha-beta-depleted transplantation in children. CDR3 length equals 14 residues. Germline CDR1 is SGHRS and CDR2 is YFSETQ. Trimming took off 6 bases at V and 12 bases at J, with 22 bases between the two ends. Findings and limits, study-wide: It was reported that alpha-beta T cells came from several hundred expanded graft clones (about two months after transplant).

Unique molecular identifiers were used in preparing the TCRbeta library. TCRdb reanalysed the PCR reads using MiXCR and keeps one entry per CDR3 protein. The sample shows a few hundred thousand distinct CDR3 sequences, 25% to 30% of them seen only once. The origin of this receptor is a boy less than two years old with Wiskott-Aldrich syndrome, due to receive a stem cell transplant. The specimen comprised PBMCs, sampled before TCRalphabeta/CD19-depleted stem cell transplant. The genes are TRBV5-1 and TRBJ2-1; the D gene is possibly TRBD2 (6 bases). CDR3 region: CASTSGTLSLGQFF. CDR3 coding DNA: TGCGCCAGCACGTCCGGGACTCTAAGTTTGGGGCAGTTCTTC.